This T cell receptor beta chain was observed in a study of a mutant IDH1 vaccine in newly diagnosed glioma (dated by TCRdb to the early 2020s). As for the study more broadly: Of the 25 to 35 patients who were treated, approximately 62% were male and 37.5% were female, and the mean age was around 41 years. For exploratory analyses, longitudinal TCRB deep sequencing was carried out in around 24 treated patients wherever samples were available. Prior to enrollment, standard therapy consisting of radiotherapy alone, temozolomide alone, or radiochemotherapy with temozolomide had been administered to patients, with the combination being received by most patients. Peripheral blood was drawn at six visits: V03 (baseline), V05, V07, V10, V12 and V13. What the research found in general, with its limitations: Availability determined which PBMC samples were chosen for TCRB deep sequencing. It was noted by the authors that analyses of patient blood samples could not be reproduced owing to sample limitations. Changes in the top peripheral T cell clonotypes picked up by TCRB sequencing did not appear to be linked to pseudoprogression. Across multiple MHC alleles, vaccine-induced immune responses were seen in 93.3% of patients.

Trimming at the junction amounts to 5 bases on V and 4 bases on J, and the germline ends lie 9 bases apart. The CDR3 has 11 amino acids, counting the end cysteine and phenylalanine. The DNA shown is the 33-base CDR3, in frame from base 1. According to the germline V gene (reference sequence), CDR1 reads DFQATT and CDR2 reads SNEGSKA. With respect to this clone: What this receptor recognizes is not known. Per-base qualities were not stored, and no clone one base away is much larger.

The time point label, read with the paper, signifies: baseline, week 1 (first vaccination visit). What the treatment or condition label conveys for this sample: pre-vaccination baseline after standard-of-care therapy. Donors had newly diagnosed WHO grade 3 or 4 IDH1-mutant astrocytomas with loss of nuclear ATRX. The samples were drawn from NOA16, a multicentre, single-arm, open-label phase I trial in Germany that tested a mutant IDH1 peptide vaccine in humans for the first time. Blood drawn at visit V03 was used as the baseline sample for immunogenicity testing. The DNeasy Blood and Tissue Kit was used to extract genomic DNA from EDTA blood for TCRB sequencing. The library relied on the immunoSEQ multiplex PCR assay. Rearranged TCR beta chain sequences were amplified with the hsTCRB Kit following the manufacturer's protocol. TCRB libraries were sequenced on an Illumina MiSeq. Concerning the study's data processing: The kit vendor's proprietary platform handled demultiplexing, trimming and gene mapping. TCRdb took over this immuneACCESS table, retaining in-frame rearrangements with V and J assigned. Such tables are incomplete; in checked studies, under half of the missing clones stem from an unresolved V gene, and the remainder is unexplained. Clone size and V and J calls were adopted from that table, with D and trimming inferred from the DNA. This sample has 30,000 to 40,000 clones in its table, and roughly 92% of those were observed once. The ten top clones hold 15% to 20% of the sample.

The starting material was PBMCs, obtained from a glioma patient treated with radiotherapy, temozolomide or both. The sequence was collected from a man aged 18 to 35 with glioma. The chain is assembled from TRBV20-1 and TRBJ2-7; the D gene remains uncertain. The DNA sequence reads TGCAGTGCTGGGCCCTGGTACGAGCAGTACTTC. It codes for CSAGPWYEQYF.